These T cell receptor beta chains were read from a single sample in a study of molecular identifiers for immune sequencing clone quantification. From the PCR reads, TCRdb called clonotypes with MiXCR, one entry per CDR3 protein. The profile shows about half a million distinct CDR3 sequences, about 21% of them singletons. Material for sequencing was naive CD8+ T cells from blood, with Jurkat cell RNA spiked in. The receptor source for this set is a human donor in good health. Some libraries in this study had Jurkat cell RNA spiked in. Each CDR3 is given with its conserved first and last residue. Fields, in order: V gene, D gene, J gene, clone size, CDR3 DNA, CDR3 protein. D genes are given only for firm matches. Clone size appears in some rows only: once, few, many, or a class for an expanded clone.

TRBV6-5	TRBD2	TRBJ2-7	-	TGTGCCAGCAGTTACGGTAGCGGGAGGGCCCCCTACGAGCAGTACTTC	CASSYGSGRAPYEQYF
TRBV14	TRBD2	TRBJ2-3	-	TGTGCCAGCAGCCCCCCGTTTTTGGTCCTAGCGGGAGAGGTCGGCACAGATACGCAGTATTTT	CASSPPFLVLAGEVGTDTQYF
TRBV7-8	-	TRBJ2-5	many	TGTGCCAGCAGCTTAGTCCGGGGAGTCCAAGAGACCCAGTACTTC	CASSLVRGVQETQYF
TRBV19	TRBD1	TRBJ1-6	few	TGTGCCAGTAGTGTCGTCGCCGCGGGACAGGGTGCGGCACCCCTCCACTTT	CASSVVAAGQGAAPLHF
TRBV5-1	TRBD2	TRBJ2-7	few	TGCGCCAGCAGCTTGGTGTTAGCGGGAGGGTACGAGCAGTACTTC	CASSLVLAGGYEQYF
TRBV20-1	-	TRBJ2-7	-	TGCAGTGCTAGAGATATCGGGGGGCAGTCCTACGAGCAGTACTTC	CSARDIGGQSYEQYF
TRBV9	TRBD1	TRBJ1-1	-	TGTGCCAGCAGCGAAGACAGGGAGAACACTGAAGCTTTCTTT	CASSEDRENTEAFF
TRBV7-8	TRBD2	TRBJ2-3	few	TGTGCCAGCAGCCTCACCCTCAGGACTAGGATAGGTACAGATACGCAGTATTTT	CASSLTLRTRIGTDTQYF
TRBV5-8	-	TRBJ2-7	-	TGTGCCAGCAGCTTTTCCCGGGACACCTACTCCTACGAGCAGTACTTC	CASSFSRDTYSYEQYF
TRBV11-2	-	TRBJ1-1	-	TGTGCCAGCAGCTTAGATGTGGGGGGTGAAGCTTTCTTT	CASSLDVGGEAFF
TRBV7-9	TRBD1	TRBJ1-2	-	TGTGCCAGCAGCATAGATACTACCTGGACAGGGGGTGGCTACACCTTC	CASSIDTTWTGGGYTF
TRBV12-2	-	TRBJ2-7	few	TGTGCAAGTCGCTCTTCTCTGGCCACGGTAGAGCAGTACTTC	CASRSSLATVEQYF
TRBV4-3	-	TRBJ1-3	-	TGCGCCAGCAGCCAAGATCAGGGGACTGGAAACACCATATATTTT	CASSQDQGTGNTIYF
TRBV7-9	-	TRBJ1-1	-	TGTGCCAGCAGCTCCGAGGCCGGGCGTGAAGCTTTCTTT	CASSSEAGREAFF
TRBV29-1	TRBD2	TRBJ2-3	many	TGCAGCGTTGAAGATCTGATGTGGGAGGGCCCGCTTTCAGATACGCAGTATTTT	CSVEDLMWEGPLSDTQYF
TRBV4-3	-	TRBJ1-1	many	TGCGCCAGCAGCCAAGAGTGGATTGGGGAGAATGAAGCTTTCTTT	CASSQEWIGENEAFF
TRBV15	-	TRBJ2-5	-	TGTGCCACCAGCAGAGTACCAGGGTCCGGGGAGACCCAGTACTTC	CATSRVPGSGETQYF
TRBV27	TRBD2	TRBJ2-2	-	TGTGCCAGCAGTTTGACTAGCCCCGGGGAGCTGTTTTTT	CASSLTSPGELFF
TRBV6-5	-	TRBJ2-5	many	TGTGCCAGCAGTTACGGGGTGCAAGAGACCCAGTACTTC	CASSYGVQETQYF